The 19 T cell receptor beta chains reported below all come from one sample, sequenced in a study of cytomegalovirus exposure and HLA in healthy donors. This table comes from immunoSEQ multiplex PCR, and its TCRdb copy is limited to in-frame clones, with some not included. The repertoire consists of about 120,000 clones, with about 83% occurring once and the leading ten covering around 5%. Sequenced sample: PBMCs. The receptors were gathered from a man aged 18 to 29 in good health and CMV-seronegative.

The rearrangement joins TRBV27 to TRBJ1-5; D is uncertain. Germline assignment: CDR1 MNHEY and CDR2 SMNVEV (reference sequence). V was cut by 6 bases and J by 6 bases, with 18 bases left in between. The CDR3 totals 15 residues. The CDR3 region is CASSPLEGIIQPQHF. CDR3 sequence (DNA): TGTGCCAGCAGCCCACTAGAGGGAATTATTCAGCCCCAGCATTTT.

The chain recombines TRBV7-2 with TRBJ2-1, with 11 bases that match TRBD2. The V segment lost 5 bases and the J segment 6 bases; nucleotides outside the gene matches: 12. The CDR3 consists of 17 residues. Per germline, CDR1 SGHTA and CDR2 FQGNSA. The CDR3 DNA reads TGTGCCAGCAGCCCCGGGACTAGCGGAAGTAGTAGCAATGAGCAGTTCTTC. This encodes CASSPGTSGSSSNEQFF.

This CDR3 reads CASSRPGFGQPQHF. The CDR3 DNA sequence: TGTGCCAGCAGCCGTCCAGGGTTTGGTCAGCCCCAGCATTTT. J is TRBJ1-5 and V is TRBV7-2; D might be TRBD1 (5 bases). Trimming removed 5 bases at V and 6 bases at J, with 14 bases between. In germline, CDR1 is SGHTA, CDR2 FQGNSA. The CDR3 has 14 amino acids.

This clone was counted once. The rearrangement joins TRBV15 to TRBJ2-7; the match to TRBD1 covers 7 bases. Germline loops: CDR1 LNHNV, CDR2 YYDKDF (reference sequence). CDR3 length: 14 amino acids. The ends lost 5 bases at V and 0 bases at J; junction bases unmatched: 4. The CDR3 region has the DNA TGTGCCACCAGCCCTCGGGACAGCTCCTACGAGCAGTACTTC. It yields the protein CATSPRDSSYEQYF.

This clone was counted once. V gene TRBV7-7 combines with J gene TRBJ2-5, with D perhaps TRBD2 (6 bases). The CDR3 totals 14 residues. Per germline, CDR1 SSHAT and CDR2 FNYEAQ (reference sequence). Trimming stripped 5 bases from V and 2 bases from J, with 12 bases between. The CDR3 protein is CASSRGREQETQYF. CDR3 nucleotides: TGTGCCAGCAGCCGAGGGCGGGAACAAGAGACCCAGTACTTC. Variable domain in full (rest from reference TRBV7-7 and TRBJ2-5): GAGVSQSPRYKVTKRGQDVTLRCDPISSHATLYWYQQALGQGPEFLTYFNYEAQPDKSGLPSDRFSAERPEGSISTLTIQRTEQRDSAMYRCASSRGREQETQYFGPGTRLLVL.

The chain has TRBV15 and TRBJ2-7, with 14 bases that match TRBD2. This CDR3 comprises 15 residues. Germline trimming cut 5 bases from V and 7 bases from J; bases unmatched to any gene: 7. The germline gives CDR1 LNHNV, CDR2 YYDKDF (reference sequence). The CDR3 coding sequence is TGTGCCACCAGCTTTCGACTAGCGGGGGGGAAAGAGCAGTACTTC. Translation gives CATSFRLAGGKEQYF.

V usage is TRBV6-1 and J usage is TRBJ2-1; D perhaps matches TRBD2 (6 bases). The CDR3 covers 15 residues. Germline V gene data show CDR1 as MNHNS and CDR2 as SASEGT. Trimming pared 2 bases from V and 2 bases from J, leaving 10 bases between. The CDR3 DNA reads TGTGCCAGCAGTGAATTAGGCGGGGCCTACAATGAGCAGTTCTTC. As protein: CASSELGGAYNEQFF.

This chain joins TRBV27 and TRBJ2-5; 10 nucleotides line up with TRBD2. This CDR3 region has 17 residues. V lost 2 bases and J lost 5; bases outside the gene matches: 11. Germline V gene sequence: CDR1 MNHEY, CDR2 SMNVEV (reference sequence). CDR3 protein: CASSLRVLAGVAETQYF. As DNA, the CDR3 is TGTGCCAGCAGTTTAAGGGTTCTAGCGGGAGTGGCGGAGACCCAGTACTTC.

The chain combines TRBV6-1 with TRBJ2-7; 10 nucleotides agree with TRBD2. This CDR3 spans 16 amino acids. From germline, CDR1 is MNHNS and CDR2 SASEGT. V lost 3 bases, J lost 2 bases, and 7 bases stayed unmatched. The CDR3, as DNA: TGTGCCAGCAGTGAGGTAAACCTAGCGGGGGCCTACGAGCAGTACTTC. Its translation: CASSEVNLAGAYEQYF.

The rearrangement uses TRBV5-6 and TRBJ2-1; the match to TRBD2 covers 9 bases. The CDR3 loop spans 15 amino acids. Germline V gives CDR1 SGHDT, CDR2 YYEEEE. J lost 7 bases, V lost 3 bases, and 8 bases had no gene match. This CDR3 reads CASSSGPAGGNEQFF. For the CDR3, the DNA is TGTGCCAGCAGCTCTGGACCCGCGGGGGGGAATGAGCAGTTCTTC.

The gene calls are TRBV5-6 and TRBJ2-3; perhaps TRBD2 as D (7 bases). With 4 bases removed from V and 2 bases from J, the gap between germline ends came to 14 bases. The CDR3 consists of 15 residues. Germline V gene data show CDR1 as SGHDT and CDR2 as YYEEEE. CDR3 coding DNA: TGTGCCAGCAGCCTGGGAGGGGGTTACACAGATACGCAGTATTTT. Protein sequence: CASSLGGGYTDTQYF.

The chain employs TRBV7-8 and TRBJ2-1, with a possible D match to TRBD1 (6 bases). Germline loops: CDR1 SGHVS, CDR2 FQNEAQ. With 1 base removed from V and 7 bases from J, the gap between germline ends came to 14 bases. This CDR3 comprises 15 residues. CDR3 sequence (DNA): TGTGCCAGCAGCTTAGGCCCAGGGGCGCGGAATGAGCAGTTCTTC. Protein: CASSLGPGARNEQFF.

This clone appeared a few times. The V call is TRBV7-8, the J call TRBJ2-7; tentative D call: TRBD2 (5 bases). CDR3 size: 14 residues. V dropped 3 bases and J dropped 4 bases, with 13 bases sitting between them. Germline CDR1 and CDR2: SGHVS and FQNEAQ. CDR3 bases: TGTGCCAGCAGCTTCGGGGAGACATCATACGAGCAGTACTTC. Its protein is CASSFGETSYEQYF.

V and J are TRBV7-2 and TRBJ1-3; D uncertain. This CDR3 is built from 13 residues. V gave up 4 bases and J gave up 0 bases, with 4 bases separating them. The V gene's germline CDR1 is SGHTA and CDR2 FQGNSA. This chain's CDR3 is CASSYSSGNTIYF. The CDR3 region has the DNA TGTGCCAGCAGCTACTCCTCTGGAAACACCATATATTTT.

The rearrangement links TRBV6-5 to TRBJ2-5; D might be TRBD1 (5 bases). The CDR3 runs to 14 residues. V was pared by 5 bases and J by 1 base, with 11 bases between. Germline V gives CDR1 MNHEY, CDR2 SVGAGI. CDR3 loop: CASSSPGSQETQYF. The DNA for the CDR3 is TGTGCCAGCAGTAGTCCAGGGTCCCAAGAGACCCAGTACTTC.

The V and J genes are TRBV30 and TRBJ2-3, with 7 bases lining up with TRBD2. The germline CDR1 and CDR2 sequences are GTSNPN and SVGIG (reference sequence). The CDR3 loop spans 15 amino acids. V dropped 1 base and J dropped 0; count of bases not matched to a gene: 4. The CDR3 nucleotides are TGTGCCTGGAGTGCCTCTAGCGGTAGCACAGATACGCAGTATTTT. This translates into CAWSASSGSTDTQYF.

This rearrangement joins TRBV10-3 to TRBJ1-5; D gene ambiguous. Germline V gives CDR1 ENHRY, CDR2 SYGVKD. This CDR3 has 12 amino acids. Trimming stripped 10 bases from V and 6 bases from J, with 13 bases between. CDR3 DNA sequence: TGTGCCACGAGTTCCCCAAGTCAGCCCCAGCATTTT. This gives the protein CATSSPSQPQHF.

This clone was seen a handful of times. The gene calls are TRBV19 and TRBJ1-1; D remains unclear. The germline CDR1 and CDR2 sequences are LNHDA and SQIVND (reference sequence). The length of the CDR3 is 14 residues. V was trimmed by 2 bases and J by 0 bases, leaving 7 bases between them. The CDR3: CASSITTLNTEAFF. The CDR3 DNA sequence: TGTGCCAGTAGTATAACAACGTTGAACACTGAAGCTTTCTTT.

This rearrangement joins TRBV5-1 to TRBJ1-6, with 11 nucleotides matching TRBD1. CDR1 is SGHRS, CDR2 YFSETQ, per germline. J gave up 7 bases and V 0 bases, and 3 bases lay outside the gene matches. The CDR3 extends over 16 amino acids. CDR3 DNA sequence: TGCGCCAGCAGCTTGGGGGACAGGGGGAACAATTCACCCCTCCACTTT. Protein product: CASSLGDRGNNSPLHF. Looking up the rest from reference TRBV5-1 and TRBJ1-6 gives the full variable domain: KAGVTQTPRYLIKTRGQQVTLSCSPISGHRSVSWYQQTPGQGLQFLFEYFSETQRNKGNFPGRFSGRQFSNSRSEMNVSTLELGDSALYLCASSLGDRGNNSPLHFGNGTRLTVT.